This T cell receptor (beta chain) was captured in a study of lymphopenia after photon versus proton radiotherapy (dated by TCRdb to about 2019). Background for the entire study: The study compared the immunological effects of photon versus proton radiation therapy in patients with gastrointestinal tumors who developed high-grade lymphopenia. A cohort of around 21 patients with gastrointestinal tumors who received either photon or proton therapy and subsequently developed lymphopenia was included. The goal of the study was to characterize the differences between the two radiation modalities in how they affect the immune system.

The library was prepared using the immunoSEQ multiplex PCR assay. T cell repertoires were profiled with deep sequencing of rearranged TCR beta loci together with multiparametric flow cytometry. Held by TCRdb, this immuneACCESS table contains in-frame sequences only and omits some clones. Under half of the omission traces to an unresolved V gene where checked; the cause of the rest is unknown. In this sample the table shows tens of thousands of clones, about 86% of which occur a single time. The ten largest make up around 10% of the sample. A remark on this clone: Its binding antigen is unknown. Within one base of it there is no much larger clone, and no base qualities were kept.

From cysteine to phenylalanine, the CDR3 is 15 amino acids long. The only DNA kept is the CDR3, 45 bases in frame from the first base. CDR1 and CDR2 are drawn from the germline V gene: SNHLY, FYNNEI. V is pruned by 6 bases and J by 5 bases, leaving 9 bases of the junction without a gene match. The research as a whole found: Across the cohort, an inverse correlation was found between a larger post-nadir drop in TCR diversity and overall survival time among patients who died. Proton-treated patients stayed relatively stable during treatment, while photon-treated patients lost naive T cells and TCR diversity and gained effector/memory populations. The survival association was assessed only in patients who died, and the authors presented better survival with proton therapy as a possibility rather than a demonstrated result. Once the lymphocyte count had reached its nadir, the repertoires of photon-treated patients showed oligoclonal expansion, particularly of CD8+ Temra cells, and this expansion drove the decline in diversity.

The V and J genes are TRBV2 and TRBJ2-7, and TRBD2 matches 11 of the central bases. The TCR sequence derives from a woman aged 70 to 79 with pancreatic cancer. Some clones in this sample may be carry-over from other donors' samples. The input for sequencing was peripheral blood, taken from a patient treated with proton-based radiotherapy. The CDR3 has the sequence CASRGRTSGLDEQYF. The nucleotide sequence reads as follows: TGTGCCAGCAGAGGCCGGACTAGCGGGTTGGACGAGCAGTACTTC.